Reported below is one T cell receptor (beta chain). The antigen is not known. The CDR3 covers 13 residues. Unmatched junction bases numbered 4, after V lost 3 bases and J lost 2 bases. Germline V gene sequence: CDR1 GTSNPN, CDR2 SVGIG (reference sequence). In the PCR, 60 Vbeta and 13 Jbeta primers were used. Assay: immunoSEQ multiplex PCR; the TCRdb copy retains only in-frame clones and omits some. Its table records under 200,000 clones. These data are taken from a study of cytomegalovirus exposure and HLA in healthy donors. Turning to the study itself: As released early, the data held approximately 80 million unique TCRs from HLA-typed donors.

General study results and limits: Using a false discovery rate of 0.05, a later analysis showed that approximately 16,000 TCR beta sequences were associated with HLA alleles. Analyses of presence and absence presupposed an approximately uniform sequencing depth across donors. The availability of immune exposure information extended only to CMV serostatus.

The specimen was PBMCs. The rearrangement links TRBV30 to TRBJ2-7, with TRBD1 matching over 7 bases. The source is a woman younger than 30 in good health and CMV-seropositive. The CDR3 coding sequence is TGTGCCTGGAGCGGCCAGGGGGCCTACGAGCAGTACTTC. Its translation: CAWSGQGAYEQYF.